A selection of T cell receptor beta chains follows, all from one sample in a study of immune evolution from preneoplasia to lung adenocarcinoma. The method was immunoSEQ multiplex PCR; TCRdb's version includes in-frame clones alone and lacks a portion of them. The sample gives about 9,000 clones, 80% to 90% of which show up once; about 5.8% is in the top ten. Sample: FFPE minimally invasive lung adenocarcinoma tissue. All receptors derive from a person aged 65 to 85 with lung adenocarcinoma. CDR3s include the opening cysteine and the closing phenylalanine or tryptophan. D genes are given only for firm matches. Clone size appears in some rows only: once, few, many, or a class for an expanded clone.

d_call clone_size j_call v_call cdr3_nt cdr3_aa
TRBD1 once TRBJ1-2 TRBV7-2 TGTGCCAGCAGCTTAGATTCGGGACAGACCTATGGCTACACCTTC CASSLDSGQTYGYTF
TRBD1 - TRBJ2-7 TRBV27 TGTGCCAGCAGTTTAGTCCCGGACAGGCCAACCTACGAGCAGTACTTC CASSLVPDRPTYEQYF
- - TRBJ1-1 TRBV28 TGTGCCAGCAGTTTGGTCCTTCGAGAAAGTTTTAGGAACACTGAAGCTTTCTTT CASSLVLRESFRNTEAFF
TRBD1 - TRBJ2-2 TRBV29-1 TGCAGCGTTGACACAGGGGACAACACCGGGGAGCTGTTTTTT CSVDTGDNTGELFF
- - TRBJ1-2 TRBV7-2 TGTGCCAGCAGCGGTTCCATCTATGGCTACACCTTC CASSGSIYGYTF
- - TRBJ2-2 TRBV7-9 TGTGCCAGCAGCTTGTTAGGGGCCGGGGAGCTGTTTTTT CASSLLGAGELFF
TRBD1 - TRBJ1-2 TRBV9 TGTGCCAGCAGCACCAGGGGGCTCGGCTACACCTTC CASSTRGLGYTF
TRBD1 once TRBJ1-6 TRBV28 TGTGCCAGCAGTTTAGTTGGTTTGGGACAGAAAGGTTCACCCCTCCACTTT CASSLVGLGQKGSPLHF
- - TRBJ1-3 TRBV7-9 TGTGCCAGCAGCTTATTAGGGGTTGGAAACACCATATATTTT CASSLLGVGNTIYF
- - TRBJ2-3 TRBV28 TGTGCCAGCAGTTTAGCAGGGGCCACAGATACGCAGTATTTT CASSLAGATDTQYF
- - TRBJ2-3 TRBV9 TGTGCCAGCAGCGTAGGGGTGCTAGCGTTGGCAGATACGCAGTATTTT CASSVGVLALADTQYF
TRBD2 - TRBJ2-7 TRBV4-2 TGTGCCAGCAGCCAAGGGTCTAGCGGAACCTACGAGCAGTACTTC CASSQGSSGTYEQYF
TRBD1 few TRBJ1-4 TRBV5-6 TGTGCCAGCAGCAAGACAGGGCCGGGCGAAAAACTGTTTTTT CASSKTGPGEKLFF
- - TRBJ1-5 TRBV28 TGTGCCAGCAGTTTGACAGGTAGCAATCAGCCCCAGCATTTT CASSLTGSNQPQHF
TRBD2 once TRBJ2-7 TRBV19 TGTGCCAGTAGTAGAACCGGGACTAGCGGCTCCTACGAGCAGTACTTC CASSRTGTSGSYEQYF
TRBD1 - TRBJ1-4 TRBV5-1 TGCGCCAGCAGCTCCCGGGGACAGGGGGCTGAAAAACTGTTTTTT CASSSRGQGAEKLFF
- - TRBJ1-5 TRBV2 TGTGCCAGCATAGGCGGAATCAATCAGCCCCAGCATTTT CASIGGINQPQHF
- once TRBJ2-2 TRBV14 TGTGCCAGCAGCAACCGGGACTGGGTCGGGGAGCTGTTTTTT CASSNRDWVGELFF
- few TRBJ2-5 TRBV7-3 TGTGCCAGCAGCCGGGCTGGGGGCCGCCTGGAGACCCAGTACTTC CASSRAGGRLETQYF
TRBD1 - TRBJ2-2 TRBV5-1 TGCGCCAGCAGCCGGGATCCAGGGGGGAACACCGGGGAGCTGTTTTTT CASSRDPGGNTGELFF
TRBD1 - TRBJ2-7 TRBV2 TGTGCCAGCAGTCCCGACAGGGGGCTATCCTACGAGCAGTACTTC CASSPDRGLSYEQYF
- - TRBJ2-3 TRBV12-5 TGTGCTAGTGCGGGGGCTAATACGCAGTATTTT CASAGANTQYF
- - TRBJ2-5 TRBV11-2 TGTGCCAGCAGCTCCAGTAGCCCAGAGACCCAGTACTTC CASSSSSPETQYF
- - TRBJ2-1 TRBV5-1 TGCGCCAGCAGAGAAGGACAGCACAATGAGCAGTTCTTC CASREGQHNEQFF
- - TRBJ1-1 TRBV29-1 TGCAGCGTTGTGGAGGTGGGGTTGGGCACTGAAGCTTTCTTT CSVVEVGLGTEAFF
- - TRBJ2-7 TRBV10-3 TGTGCCATCAGTGAGTCAGGACACTTCTACGAGCAGTACTTC CAISESGHFYEQYF
- - TRBJ1-5 TRBV19 TGTGCCAGTAGTATAGGGACAGTGAGCAATCAGCCCCAGCATTTT CASSIGTVSNQPQHF
TRBD2 few TRBJ2-7 TRBV29-1 TGCAGCGTGGGACTAGCGGGGCTCGAGCAGTACTTC CSVGLAGLEQYF
- - TRBJ1-2 TRBV15 TGTGCCACCAGCATCCCCCTTGCGGGTTACTATGGCTACACCTTC CATSIPLAGYYGYTF
- - TRBJ2-1 TRBV6-5 TGTGCCAGCAGTTCGACACGTGCGAAGTTCTTC CASSSTRAKFF
TRBD2 few TRBJ2-1 TRBV19 TGTGCCAGTAGTAATGCGGCAGCGGGGGGGCCTTATGAGCAGTTCTTC CASSNAAAGGPYEQFF
- - TRBJ2-1 TRBV9 TGTGCCAGCAGCGTAGCCCCCCCCAGTGGTTACAATGAGCAGTTCTTC CASSVAPPSGYNEQFF
- - TRBJ1-2 TRBV6-1 TGTGCCAACAGTGCCCCCGGGACCCAGTATGGCTACACCTTC CANSAPGTQYGYTF
- once TRBJ1-3 TRBV7-9 TGTGCCAGCATCGAACCTGGCGGGGGCTACTCTGGAAACACCATATATTTT CASIEPGGGYSGNTIYF
- - TRBJ2-3 TRBV5-1 TGCGCCAGCAGCTTTGCAGATACGCAGTATTTT CASSFADTQYF
- - TRBJ1-6 TRBV4-2 TGTGCCAGCAGCCAAGATGTGGGGAATTCACCCCTCCACTTT CASSQDVGNSPLHF
TRBD1 - TRBJ2-1 TRBV4-1 TGCGCCAGCAGCCAATCACCGGGACAGGGGGGTTATGAGCAGTTCTTC CASSQSPGQGGYEQFF
- - TRBJ1-4 TRBV6-1 TGTGCCAGCAGTGAAACCAGGGGAGATGGGAATGAAAAACTGTTTTTT CASSETRGDGNEKLFF
- once TRBJ1-2 TRBV11-2 TGTGCCAGCAGCTTAGACCTGGCAGCACCGAGCGGCTACACCTTC CASSLDLAAPSGYTF
TRBD1 - TRBJ2-2 TRBV11-1 TGTGCCAGCAGCAACCAGGGGGCCGGGGAGCTGTTTTTT CASSNQGAGELFF
- - TRBJ1-2 TRBV27 TGTGCCAGCAGTTTAGGGGAATTTGGTGGCTACACCTTC CASSLGEFGGYTF
- - TRBJ2-5 TRBV11-3 TGTGCCAGCAGCAGAGAGGTAAAAGAGACCCAGTACTTC CASSREVKETQYF
TRBD1 - TRBJ2-2 TRBV29-1 TGCAGCGTTGACGACAGGGGAGCCGGGGAGCTGTTTTTT CSVDDRGAGELFF
- - TRBJ1-4 TRBV7-8 TGTGCCAGCAGCTTAGATTTGGGGACCCAGAATGAAAAACTGTTTTTT CASSLDLGTQNEKLFF
TRBD1 - TRBJ2-5 TRBV6-6 TGTGCCAGCAGCAGAAAAACAGGGGGCCCCCAAGAGACCCAGTACTTC CASSRKTGGPQETQYF
- - TRBJ1-1 TRBV18 TGTGCCAGCTCACCCGATGGGGCGCGGGACACTGAAGCTTTCTTT CASSPDGARDTEAFF
TRBD1 - TRBJ1-2 TRBV2 TGTGCCAGCAGACCTGACAGGGCTGGGAGCTATGGCTACACCTTC CASRPDRAGSYGYTF
- - TRBJ2-2 TRBV5-3 TGTGCCAGAAGCTTGATGTGGACCGATCACACCGGGGAGCTGTTTTTT CARSLMWTDHTGELFF
- - TRBJ1-5 TRBV10-3 TGTGCCATCAGTGAGTTAGGGGGATCGTTAAATCAGCCCCAGCATTTT CAISELGGSLNQPQHF